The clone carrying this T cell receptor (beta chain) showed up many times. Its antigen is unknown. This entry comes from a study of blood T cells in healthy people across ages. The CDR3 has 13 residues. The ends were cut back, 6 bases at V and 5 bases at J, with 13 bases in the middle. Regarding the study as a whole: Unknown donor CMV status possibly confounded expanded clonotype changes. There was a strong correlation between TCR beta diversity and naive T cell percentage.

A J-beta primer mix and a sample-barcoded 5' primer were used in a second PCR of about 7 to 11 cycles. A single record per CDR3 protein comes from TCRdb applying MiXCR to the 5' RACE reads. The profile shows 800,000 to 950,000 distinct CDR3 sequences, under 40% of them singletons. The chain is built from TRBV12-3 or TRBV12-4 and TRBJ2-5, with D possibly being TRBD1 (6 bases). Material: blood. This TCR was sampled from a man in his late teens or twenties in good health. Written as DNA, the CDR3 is TGTGCCAGCAGGTTCCTTGGGGGCGAGACCCAGTACTTC. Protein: CASRFLGGETQYF.